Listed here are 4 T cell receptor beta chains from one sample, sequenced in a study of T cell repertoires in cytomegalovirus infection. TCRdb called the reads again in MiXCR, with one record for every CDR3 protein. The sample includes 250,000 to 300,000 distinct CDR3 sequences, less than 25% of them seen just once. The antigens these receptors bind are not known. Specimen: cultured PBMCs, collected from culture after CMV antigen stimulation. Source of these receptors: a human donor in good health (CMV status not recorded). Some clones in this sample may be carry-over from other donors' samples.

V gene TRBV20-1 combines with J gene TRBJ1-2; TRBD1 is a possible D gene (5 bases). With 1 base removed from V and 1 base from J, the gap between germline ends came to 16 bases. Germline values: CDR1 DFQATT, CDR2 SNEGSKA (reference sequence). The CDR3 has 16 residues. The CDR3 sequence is CSARARWGPINYGYTF. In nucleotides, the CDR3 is TGCAGTGCTAGAGCCAGGTGGGGCCCCATTAACTATGGCTACACCTTC.

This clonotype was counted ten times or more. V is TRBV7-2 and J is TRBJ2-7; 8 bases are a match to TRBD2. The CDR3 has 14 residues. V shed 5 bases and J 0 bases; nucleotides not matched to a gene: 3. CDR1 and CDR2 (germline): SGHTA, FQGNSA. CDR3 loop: CASSPSGSSYEQYV. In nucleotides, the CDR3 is TGTGCCAGCAGCCCAAGCGGGAGCTCCTACGAGCAGTACGTC.

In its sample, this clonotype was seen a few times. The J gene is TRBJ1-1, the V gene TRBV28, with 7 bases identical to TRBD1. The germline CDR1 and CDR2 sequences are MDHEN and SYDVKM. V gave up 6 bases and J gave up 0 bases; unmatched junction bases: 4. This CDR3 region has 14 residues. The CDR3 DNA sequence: TGTGCCAGCAGGGCGCAGGGGGTGAACACTGAAGCTTTCTTT. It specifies CASRAQGVNTEAFF.

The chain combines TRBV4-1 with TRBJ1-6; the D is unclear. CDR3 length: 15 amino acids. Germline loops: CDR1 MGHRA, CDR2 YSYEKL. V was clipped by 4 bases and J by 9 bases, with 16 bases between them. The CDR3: CASSPRLAESSPLHF. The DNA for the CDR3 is TGCGCCAGCAGCCCCCGGCTCGCGGAGAGTTCACCCCTCCACTTT.